The 28 T cell receptor beta chains given below trace back to one sample, sequenced in a study of T-cell reconstitution after alpha-beta-depleted transplantation in children. Molecular barcoding with unique molecular identifiers was used for the TCRbeta library. MiXCR, run by TCRdb on the PCR reads, gives a single entry per CDR3 protein. The data contain roughly 400,000 distinct CDR3 sequences, around 46% of them seen just once; the ten biggest clones take up 25% to 30%. This specimen consisted of PBMCs, obtained before TCRalphabeta/CD19-depleted stem cell transplant. These receptors all come from a girl aged 2 to 10 with aplastic anemia, due to receive a stem cell transplant.

V and J are TRBV15 and TRBJ1-4, with TRBD1 as a possible D gene (5 bases). The germline V gene encodes CDR1 LNHNV and CDR2 YYDKDF (reference sequence). Trimming pared 0 bases from V and 4 bases from J, leaving 12 bases between. CDR3 size: 16 residues. The CDR3: CATSRDPGGGNEKLFF. As DNA, the CDR3 is TGTGCCACCAGCAGAGACCCCGGGGGAGGTAATGAAAAACTGTTTTTT.

The chain carries TRBV28 and TRBJ1-2; 7 bases fit TRBD1. Germline CDR1 and CDR2: MDHEN and SYDVKM. CDR3 length equals 16 residues. Losses at the gene ends were 2 bases for V and 2 bases for J; bases not matched to a gene: 8. Here the CDR3 DNA reads TGTGCCAGCAGTTTACGTCGGGTCAGGGGGAACTATGGCTACACCTTC. Translating it yields CASSLRRVRGNYGYTF.

This clonotype was counted many times. This chain connects TRBV7-2 to TRBJ1-1; D gene uncertain. In germline, CDR1 is SGHTA, CDR2 FQGNSA. The V end lost 4 bases, the J end lost 1 base, and 10 bases lay between the germline ends. The CDR3 covers 14 residues. This CDR3 reads CASSWRTGNTEAFF. The DNA of the CDR3 is TGTGCCAGCAGCTGGCGGACGGGGAACACTGAAGCTTTCTTT.

This rearrangement joins TRBV7-2 to TRBJ2-4, with D possibly matching TRBD1 (6 bases). Germline lookup yields CDR1 SGHTA and CDR2 FQGNSA. Between the trimmed V and J ends, which lost 2 bases and 5 bases, there was a span of 10 bases. The CDR3 totals 14 residues. CDR3 in DNA: TGTGCCAGCAGCTTACTCGCAGGGGAAAACATTCAGTACTTC. Residues: CASSLLAGENIQYF.

This clonotype has more than one count but fewer than ten. This chain uses TRBV30 with TRBJ2-7; no firm D call. The CDR3 extends over 12 amino acids. CDR1 and CDR2 (germline): GTSNPN, SVGIG (reference sequence). Trimming pared 3 bases from V and 0 bases from J, leaving 6 bases between. The DNA for the CDR3 is TGTGCCTGGAGCTACGACTCCTACGAGCAGTACTTC. As protein: CAWSYDSYEQYF. Using reference TRBV30 and TRBJ2-7 for the parts outside the CDR3, the full variable domain is SQTIHQWPATLVQPVGSPLSLECTVEGTSNPNLYWYRQAAGRGLQLLFYSVGIGQISSEVPQNLSASRPQDRQFILSSKKLLLSDSGFYLCAWSYDSYEQYFGPGTRLTVT.

This chain connects TRBV5-6 to TRBJ2-3, with D unclear. The CDR3 length is 15 residues. Deletions cut 4 bases from V and 0 bases from J, with 12 bases between. Germline lookup yields CDR1 SGHDT and CDR2 YYEEEE. CDR3 nucleotides: TGTGCCAGCAGCCTCCGGGTCGGTAGCACAGATACGCAGTATTTT. It yields the protein CASSLRVGSTDTQYF.

The rearrangement links TRBV27 to TRBJ2-7; D unclear. The V gene lost 6 bases and the J gene lost 4 bases, with 16 bases spanning the gap. CDR3 length equals 14 residues. Germline V CDR1 and CDR2: MNHEY, SMNVEV (reference sequence). In DNA form, the CDR3 reads TGTGCCAGCAGCATTAAGTCCGCCTTTTACGAGCAGTACTTC. It is translated as CASSIKSAFYEQYF.

This clonotype showed up just a few times. CDR3: CSAVDRADTQYF. The CDR3 coding sequence is TGCAGCGCGGTGGATAGGGCAGATACGCAGTATTTT. The V and J genes are TRBV29-1 and TRBJ2-3; D is unclear. Germline lookup yields CDR1 SQVTM and CDR2 ANQGSEA. This CDR3 is 12 amino acids long. V was clipped by 7 bases and J by 4 bases, with 12 bases between them.

CDR3 nucleotides: TGTGCCAGCTCACCAAGCAGGGAAGGAAACACCATATATTTT. It yields the protein CASSPSREGNTIYF. This chain uses TRBV18 with TRBJ1-3; a weak D match, TRBD1 (5 bases). With 2 bases removed from V and 4 bases from J, the gap between germline ends came to 9 bases. CDR1 is KGHSH, CDR2 LQKENI, per germline. The CDR3 sequence is 14 residues long.

This clonotype was counted a single time. J is TRBJ2-7 and V is TRBV20-1; 8 bases align to TRBD2. CDR1 is DFQATT and CDR2 is SNEGSKA in the germline V gene (reference sequence). The CDR3 runs to 14 residues. J was trimmed by 2 bases and V by 6 bases; bases with no gene match: 9. DNA of the CDR3: TGCAGTGCGTTACAGCGGGAGAATCCCTACGAGCAGTACTTC. Protein product: CSALQRENPYEQYF.

This chain joins TRBV5-1 and TRBJ2-7; D unresolved. Trimming shortened V by 3 bases and J by 2 bases, and 12 bases separated the two germline ends. Germline V lookup: CDR1 SGHRS, CDR2 YFSETQ. The CDR3 sequence is 14 residues long. CDR3 region: CASSWGDVTYEQYF. CDR3 bases: TGCGCCAGCAGCTGGGGTGACGTTACCTACGAGCAGTACTTC.

As regards this clonotype: A read error may be the cause here, since a much bigger clone is one base away. J is TRBJ2-7 and V is TRBV5-6, with TRBD1 as a possible D gene (5 bases). This CDR3 contains 16 residues. CDR1 is SGHDT, CDR2 YYEEEE, per germline. The CDR3 nucleotides are TGTCCCAGCAGCTTGGCCGCAGGGTGGTTAGACTACGAGCAGTACTTC. This codes for CPSSLAAGWLDYEQYF.

This clonotype was counted ten times or more. The chain combines TRBV20-1 with TRBJ2-7; D is possibly TRBD1 (6 bases). The V and J ends lost 5 bases and 1 base respectively, with 18 bases between them. This CDR3 is 15 amino acids long. Germline assignment: CDR1 DFQATT and CDR2 SNEGSKA (reference sequence). This CDR3 reads CSASNRAQGSYEQYF. CDR3 DNA sequence: TGCAGTGCTTCAAACAGGGCCCAAGGGTCCTACGAGCAGTACTTC.

This clonotype was detected a few times. The chain links TRBV25-1 to TRBJ2-2; unclear D gene. Trimming removed 6 bases at V and 3 bases at J, with 8 bases between. The CDR3 spans 13 residues. Per the germline V gene, CDR1 is MGHDK and CDR2 is SYGVNS. This CDR3 reads CASSPQYTGELFF. In DNA form, the CDR3 reads TGTGCCAGCAGCCCACAGTACACCGGGGAGCTGTTTTTT.

This chain uses TRBV4-1 with TRBJ2-7, with 10 bases fitting TRBD1. Germline-derived CDR1 and CDR2 are MGHRA and YSYEKL. Germline trimming cut 0 bases from V and 0 bases from J; bases unmatched to any gene: 2. The CDR3 contains 16 residues. This CDR3 reads CASSQDRTGGSYEQYF. The DNA of the CDR3 is TGCGCCAGCAGCCAAGATAGGACAGGGGGCTCCTACGAGCAGTACTTC.

V is TRBV6-1 and J is TRBJ1-3; D gene unclear. This CDR3 has 15 residues. The V gene lost 6 bases and the J gene lost 0 bases, with 12 bases spanning the gap. Germline CDR1 MNHNS, CDR2 SASEGT. The CDR3 coding sequence is TGTGCCAGCAGAAGGCAGCCGAGCTCTGGAAACACCATATATTTT. The encoded protein is CASRRQPSSGNTIYF.

The gene calls are TRBV20-1 and TRBJ2-6; possible D gene TRBD1, 6 bases. Germline CDR1 is DFQATT and CDR2 is SNEGSKA (reference sequence). The CDR3 is made up of 20 amino acids. V shed 2 bases and J shed 0 bases, with 23 bases lying between them. The CDR3 DNA reads as TGCAGTGCTAGATTGGATCTAGGACAGCCTACTAGCTCTGGGGCCAACGTCCTGACTTTC. It encodes CSARLDLGQPTSSGANVLTF.

J is TRBJ2-3 and V is TRBV7-2, with TRBD2 identical over 12 bases. Trimming took 5 bases from V and 6 from J; bases not matched to a gene: 6. CDR3 length: 15 amino acids. Germline V CDR1 and CDR2: SGHTA, FQGNSA. In DNA form, the CDR3 reads TGTGCCAGCAGCCCTAGCGGGGGGGCTCGGGATACGCAGTATTTT. It translates to CASSPSGGARDTQYF.

The chain uses TRBV28 and TRBJ2-1, with D tentatively TRBD2 (7 bases). Germline CDR1 and CDR2: MDHEN and SYDVKM. The CDR3 runs 14 residues. V was pared by 7 bases and J by 5 bases, with 15 bases between. Here the CDR3 DNA reads TGTGCCAGCACCATGGGGGGGGCCCACAATGAGCAGTTCTTC. As protein: CASTMGGAHNEQFF.

This clonotype was counted at least ten times. The chain links TRBV7-9 to TRBJ1-5; D gene unclear. V lost 5 bases and J 5 bases, leaving 7 bases between the germline ends. The V gene's germline CDR1 is SEHNR and CDR2 FQNEAQ (reference sequence). The CDR3 sequence is 12 residues long. The CDR3 here is CASSRDHQPQHF. CDR3 in DNA: TGTGCCAGCAGCCGAGACCATCAGCCCCAGCATTTT.

In DNA form, the CDR3 reads TGCAGTGCTAGGTGGTCGTCTGGCTACGAGCAGTACTTC. Translation: CSARWSSGYEQYF. The chain links TRBV20-1 to TRBJ2-7; no definite D call. Germline V CDR1 and CDR2: DFQATT, SNEGSKA (reference sequence). The germline V and J ends were trimmed by 3 bases and 3 bases, with 12 bases remaining between them. This CDR3 has 13 amino acids.

This clonotype was seen many times. The chain employs TRBV20-1 and TRBJ2-3; D unclear. Trimming took off 1 base at V and 8 bases at J, with 16 bases between the two ends. CDR1 DFQATT and CDR2 SNEGSKA come from the germline V gene (reference sequence). This CDR3 is built from 14 residues. CDR3 sequence reads: CSARVTPGVGTQYF. The CDR3 DNA sequence: TGCAGTGCTAGAGTCACTCCGGGCGTGGGTACGCAGTATTTT.

The chain is built from TRBV5-1 and TRBJ2-2; D call uncertain. This CDR3 has 16 residues. Per germline, CDR1 SGHRS and CDR2 YFSETQ. With 2 bases removed from V and 3 bases from J, the gap between germline ends came to 14 bases. The CDR3 coding sequence is TGCGCCAGCAGCTTATCACCGCCTACAGACACCGGGGAGCTGTTTTTT. Its protein is CASSLSPPTDTGELFF.

V is TRBV5-1 and J is TRBJ2-7; 10 positions match TRBD1. The germline CDR1 and CDR2 sequences are SGHRS and YFSETQ. The CDR3 covers 14 residues. Trimming removed 4 bases from V and 4 bases from J; junction bases left unmatched: 5. The CDR3 DNA reads as TGCGCCAGCAGCGTCACGGGACAGGGGTACGAGCAGTACTTC. Translated: CASSVTGQGYEQYF.

The table lists this clonotype with a few counts. The chain employs TRBV12-3 or TRBV12-4 and TRBJ2-3; D ambiguous. There are 15 residues in the CDR3. The V gene lost 4 bases and the J gene lost 0 bases, with 11 bases spanning the gap. The CDR3 spells CASSSDKSSTDTQYF. As DNA, the CDR3 is TGTGCCAGCAGTTCAGACAAGTCTAGCACAGATACGCAGTATTTT.

V usage is TRBV27 and J usage is TRBJ2-7; 12 bases are shared with TRBD2. The CDR3 covers 14 residues. Unmatched junction bases numbered 4, after V lost 5 bases and J lost 5 bases. Per the germline V gene, CDR1 is MNHEY and CDR2 is SMNVEV (reference sequence). The CDR3 protein is CASSRLAGVNEQYF. The CDR3 DNA reads TGTGCCAGCAGTCGACTAGCGGGAGTGAACGAGCAGTACTTC.

J is TRBJ2-7 and V is TRBV20-1; 9 nucleotides match TRBD2. The CDR3 is made up of 16 amino acids. Germline assignment: CDR1 DFQATT and CDR2 SNEGSKA (reference sequence). The ends lost 3 bases at V and 7 bases at J; junction bases unmatched: 16. In DNA, the CDR3 is TGCAGTGCTAGTAGGGCAGCGGGGGGCCGTTTTCGGGAGCAGTACTTC. Protein product: CSASRAAGGRFREQYF.

This clonotype came up a few times. The chain couples TRBV29-1 to TRBJ1-1; the match to TRBD1 covers 10 bases. Trimming removed 7 bases from V and 2 bases from J; junction bases left unmatched: 7. The germline V gene has CDR1 SQVTM and CDR2 ANQGSEA. The CDR3 consists of 14 residues. The CDR3 sequence is CSGGQGGYNTEAFF. The CDR3 bases are TGCAGCGGAGGACAGGGGGGGTATAACACTGAAGCTTTCTTT.